A selection of T cell receptor beta chains follows, all from one sample in a study of shared T cell receptors in the human thymus. TCRdb's copy holds only in-frame clones and misses some; the assay was immunoSEQ multiplex PCR. The sample records almost 550,000 clones, around 78% being singletons. The sample was also reused in another study, on human thymus T cells.

Material for sequencing was thymocytes. The source is a boy under two years old with a congenital heart defect. CDR3s include the opening cysteine and the closing phenylalanine or tryptophan. Fields, in order: D gene, J gene, clone size, V gene, CDR3 protein, CDR3 DNA. The D gene is left open where the match is weak. Size values are once, few and many counts, or a class for expanded clones, and some rows have none.

D gene: -
J gene: TRBJ2-7
clone size: -
V gene: TRBV27
CDR3 protein: CATYPPGRHAEQYF
CDR3 DNA: TGTGCCACCTATCCCCCCGGGAGACATGCCGAGCAGTACTTC

D gene: -
J gene: TRBJ2-7
clone size: -
V gene: TRBV28
CDR3 protein: CASSFLIVGVNEQYF
CDR3 DNA: TGTGCCAGCAGTTTTCTCATCGTGGGAGTCAACGAGCAGTACTTC

D gene: -
J gene: TRBJ2-1
clone size: once
V gene: TRBV4-3
CDR3 protein: CASSPLGGGPLYNEQFF
CDR3 DNA: TGCGCCAGCAGCCCATTAGGGGGAGGGCCGCTTTACAATGAGCAGTTCTTC

D gene: -
J gene: TRBJ2-1
clone size: -
V gene: TRBV5-4
CDR3 protein: CASSFPQRRPNEQFF
CDR3 DNA: TGTGCCAGCAGCTTTCCCCAGCGGAGACCCAATGAGCAGTTCTTC

D gene: TRBD1
J gene: TRBJ2-2
clone size: -
V gene: TRBV28
CDR3 protein: CASSLFRDRADTGELFF
CDR3 DNA: TGTGCCAGCAGTTTATTTAGGGACAGGGCGGACACCGGGGAGCTGTTTTTT

D gene: -
J gene: TRBJ1-1
clone size: -
V gene: TRBV7-2
CDR3 protein: CASSLVYTNTEAFF
CDR3 DNA: TGTGCCAGCAGCTTAGTATATACTAACACTGAAGCTTTCTTT

D gene: -
J gene: TRBJ1-4
clone size: -
V gene: TRBV25-1
CDR3 protein: CASSTKKLFF
CDR3 DNA: TGTGCCAGCAGTACTAAAAAACTGTTTTTT

D gene: -
J gene: TRBJ2-1
clone size: once
V gene: TRBV11-2
CDR3 protein: CASSLIPPSEEQFF
CDR3 DNA: TGTGCCAGCAGCTTAATACCCCCCTCCGAGGAGCAGTTCTTC

D gene: -
J gene: TRBJ2-7
clone size: -
V gene: TRBV5-1
CDR3 protein: CASSLAPRSSYEQYF
CDR3 DNA: TGCGCCAGCAGCTTGGCACCGAGGAGCTCCTACGAGCAGTACTTC

D gene: -
J gene: TRBJ2-7
clone size: -
V gene: TRBV6-5
CDR3 protein: CASSRGTDYNYEQYF
CDR3 DNA: TGTGCCAGCAGCCGAGGGACGGACTACAACTACGAGCAGTACTTC

D gene: -
J gene: TRBJ2-1
clone size: few
V gene: TRBV2
CDR3 protein: CASSEVEADGNEQFF
CDR3 DNA: TGTGCCAGCAGTGAAGTGGAGGCTGACGGCAATGAGCAGTTCTTC

D gene: TRBD2
J gene: TRBJ2-7
clone size: -
V gene: TRBV11-2
CDR3 protein: CASSLGGLAVPYEQYF
CDR3 DNA: TGTGCCAGCAGCTTAGGGGGACTAGCGGTCCCCTACGAGCAGTACTTC

D gene: -
J gene: TRBJ2-2
clone size: -
V gene: TRBV27
CDR3 protein: CASSSGLPGELFF
CDR3 DNA: TGTGCCAGCAGTTCCGGACTCCCCGGGGAGCTGTTTTTT

D gene: -
J gene: TRBJ1-5
clone size: few
V gene: TRBV15
CDR3 protein: CATSRGPNQPQHF
CDR3 DNA: TGTGCCACCAGCAGAGGGCCTAATCAGCCCCAGCATTTT

D gene: TRBD2
J gene: TRBJ2-1
clone size: -
V gene: TRBV4-2
CDR3 protein: CASSQAWGLGTSGSNEQFF
CDR3 DNA: TGTGCCAGCAGCCAAGCTTGGGGCCTCGGGACTAGCGGGAGTAATGAGCAGTTCTTC

D gene: -
J gene: TRBJ2-1
clone size: -
V gene: TRBV27
CDR3 protein: CASSLSSNPYNEQFF
CDR3 DNA: TGTGCCAGCAGTTTATCTAGTAACCCCTACAATGAGCAGTTCTTC

D gene: TRBD1
J gene: TRBJ2-7
clone size: -
V gene: TRBV10-3
CDR3 protein: CAISEGQGPEVQYF
CDR3 DNA: TGTGCCATCAGTGAGGGACAGGGGCCGGAGGTGCAGTACTTC

D gene: -
J gene: TRBJ1-3
clone size: few
V gene: TRBV28
CDR3 protein: CASSQDRAQGNTIYF
CDR3 DNA: TGTGCCAGCAGCCAGGACAGAGCACAAGGAAACACCATATATTTT

D gene: -
J gene: TRBJ2-3
clone size: -
V gene: TRBV6-6
CDR3 protein: CASSKSTDTQYF
CDR3 DNA: TGTGCCAGCAGCAAATCCACAGATACGCAGTATTTT

D gene: TRBD1
J gene: TRBJ1-2
clone size: few
V gene: TRBV28
CDR3 protein: CASSSYRDRGGYTF
CDR3 DNA: TGTGCCAGCAGTTCCTACCGGGACAGGGGAGGCTACACCTTC